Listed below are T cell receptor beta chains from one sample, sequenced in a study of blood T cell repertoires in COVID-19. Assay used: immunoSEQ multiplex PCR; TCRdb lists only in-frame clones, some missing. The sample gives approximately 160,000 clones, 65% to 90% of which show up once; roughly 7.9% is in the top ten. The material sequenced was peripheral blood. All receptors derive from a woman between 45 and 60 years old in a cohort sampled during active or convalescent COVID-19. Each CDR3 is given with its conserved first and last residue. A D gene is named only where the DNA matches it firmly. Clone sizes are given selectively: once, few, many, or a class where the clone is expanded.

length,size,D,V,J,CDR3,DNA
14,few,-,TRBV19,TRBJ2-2,CASSIWAGSGELFF,TGTGCCAGTAGTATATGGGCCGGCTCCGGGGAGCTGTTTTTT
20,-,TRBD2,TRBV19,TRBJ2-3,CASSRVGLALSGGGTDTQYF,TGTGCCAGTAGTAGGGTGGGACTAGCGTTAAGCGGGGGAGGCACAGATACGCAGTATTTT
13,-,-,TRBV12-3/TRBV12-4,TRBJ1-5,CASSFLSNQPQHF,TGTGCCAGCAGTTTTCTAAGCAATCAGCCCCAGCATTTT
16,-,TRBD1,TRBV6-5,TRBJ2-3,CASSYAGRGRLDTQYF,TGTGCCAGCAGTTACGCCGGCAGGGGGCGGTTAGATACGCAGTATTTT
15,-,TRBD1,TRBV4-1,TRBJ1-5,CASSADRGVGQPQHF,TGCGCCAGCAGTGCCGACAGGGGAGTAGGTCAGCCCCAGCATTTT
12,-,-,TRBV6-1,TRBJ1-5,CATLTAGQPQHF,TGTGCCACCCTGACAGCGGGCCAGCCCCAGCATTTT
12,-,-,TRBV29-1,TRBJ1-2,CSVVTGWSGYTF,TGCAGCGTTGTAACAGGGTGGAGTGGCTACACCTTC
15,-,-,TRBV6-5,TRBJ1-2,CASTPGGQSNYGYTF,TGTGCCAGCACCCCAGGTGGGCAGTCTAACTATGGCTACACCTTC
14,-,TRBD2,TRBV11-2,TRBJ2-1,CASSFERGYNEQFF,TGTGCCAGCAGCTTCGAGCGGGGGTACAATGAGCAGTTCTTC
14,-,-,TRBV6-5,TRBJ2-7,CASTQGSYSSEQYF,TGTGCCAGCACTCAGGGCTCTTACTCCTCCGAGCAGTACTTC
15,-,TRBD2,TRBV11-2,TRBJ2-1,CASSLPAGAGNEQFF,TGTGCCAGCAGCTTACCAGCGGGGGCGGGGAATGAGCAGTTCTTC
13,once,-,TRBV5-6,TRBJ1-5,CASSLVGDQPQHF,TGTGCCAGCAGCTTGGTGGGCGATCAGCCCCAGCATTTT
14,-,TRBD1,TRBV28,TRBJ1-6,CASSAQGASPPLHF,TGTGCCAGCAGCGCACAGGGGGCGTCCCCACCCCTCCACTTT
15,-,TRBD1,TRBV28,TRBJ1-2,CASIGDSSINYGYTF,TGTGCCAGCATCGGGGACAGTTCTATCAACTATGGCTACACCTTC
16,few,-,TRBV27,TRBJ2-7,CASRLYSSARLYEQYF,TGTGCCAGCAGGTTATATAGCTCGGCCCGCTTATACGAGCAGTACTTC
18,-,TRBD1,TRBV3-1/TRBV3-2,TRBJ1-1,CASSPRGRTGGRGTEAFF,TGTGCCAGCAGCCCAAGGGGGAGGACAGGGGGCCGGGGCACTGAAGCTTTCTTT
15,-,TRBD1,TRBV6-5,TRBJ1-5,CASRYGQGGNQPQHF,TGTGCCAGCAGATACGGACAGGGAGGCAATCAGCCCCAGCATTTT
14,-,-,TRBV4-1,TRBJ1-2,CASNSAGFNYGYTF,TGCGCCAGCAACTCCGCGGGCTTTAACTATGGCTACACCTTC
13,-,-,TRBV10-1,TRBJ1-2,CASSSGSNYGYTF,TGCGCCAGCTCATCAGGGTCTAACTATGGCTACACCTTC
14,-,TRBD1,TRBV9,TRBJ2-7,CASSTGTGIYEQYF,TGTGCCAGCAGCACAGGGACAGGGATCTACGAGCAGTACTTC
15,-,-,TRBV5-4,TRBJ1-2,CASSLARGANYGYTF,TGTGCCAGCAGCTTGGCCCGGGGAGCTAACTATGGCTACACCTTC
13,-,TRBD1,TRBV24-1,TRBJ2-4,CATSQGASNIQYF,TGTGCCACCAGTCAGGGGGCCTCAAACATTCAGTACTTC
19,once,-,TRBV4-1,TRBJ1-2,CASSQEGQMAPGEDYGYTF,TGCGCCAGCAGCCAAGAAGGTCAAATGGCACCGGGAGAAGACTATGGCTACACCTTC
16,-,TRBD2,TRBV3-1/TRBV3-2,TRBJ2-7,CASSRRLGGKTYEQYF,TGTGCCAGCAGCCGACGTTTGGGGGGGAAAACCTACGAGCAGTACTTC
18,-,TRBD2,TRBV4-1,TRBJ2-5,CASSLIASSGGIQETQYF,TGCGCCAGCAGCCTCATCGCGTCTAGCGGGGGCATACAAGAGACCCAGTACTTC
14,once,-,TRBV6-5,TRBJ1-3,CASSRRDSGNTIYF,TGTGCCAGCAGTCGCAGGGACTCTGGAAACACCATATATTTT
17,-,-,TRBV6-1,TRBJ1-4,CASSEAEAWSGNEKLFF,TGTGCCAGCAGTGAAGCGGAGGCATGGTCGGGAAATGAAAAACTGTTTTTT
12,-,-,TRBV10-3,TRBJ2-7,CAISNGQTEQYF,TGTGCCATCAGTAACGGACAAACAGAGCAGTACTTC
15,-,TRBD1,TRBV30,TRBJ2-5,CAWSTGQGAVQTQYF,TGTGCCTGGAGCACCGGACAGGGGGCAGTTCAGACCCAGTACTTC
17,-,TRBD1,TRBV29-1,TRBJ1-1,CSVVRGQGADYNTEAFF,TGCAGCGTTGTACGGGGACAGGGGGCGGATTATAACACTGAAGCTTTCTTT
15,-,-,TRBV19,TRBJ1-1,CASIPRGGKNTEAFF,TGTGCCAGTATCCCACGGGGGGGGAAGAACACTGAAGCTTTCTTT
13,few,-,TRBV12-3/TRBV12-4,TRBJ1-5,CASSLTARQPQHF,TGTGCCAGCAGTCTGACAGCCCGGCAGCCCCAGCATTTT
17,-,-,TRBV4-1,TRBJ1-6,CASSRGADSPYNSPLHF,TGCGCCAGCAGCCGAGGCGCCGACAGTCCCTATAATTCACCCCTCCACTTT
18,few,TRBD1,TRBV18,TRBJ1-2,CASSLHPPGTGGDYGYTF,TGTGCCAGCTCATTACACCCGCCCGGGACAGGGGGGGACTATGGCTACACCTTC
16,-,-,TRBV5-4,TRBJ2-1,CASSPWGLKVYNEQFF,TGTGCCAGCAGTCCCTGGGGGCTAAAGGTTTACAATGAGCAGTTCTTC
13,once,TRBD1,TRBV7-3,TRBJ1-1,CASSLTSTGGMFF,TGTGCCAGCAGCTTAACGTCGACAGGGGGGATGTTCTTT
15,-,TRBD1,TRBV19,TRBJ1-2,CASSIDPTGVGGYTF,TGTGCCAGTAGTATAGACCCGACAGGGGTTGGTGGCTACACCTTC
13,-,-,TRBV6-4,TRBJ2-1,CASSEASDNEQFF,TGTGCCAGCAGTGAGGCTAGCGACAATGAGCAGTTCTTC
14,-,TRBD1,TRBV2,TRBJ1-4,CASTRTGVDEKLFF,TGTGCCAGCACGAGGACAGGGGTAGATGAAAAACTGTTTTTT
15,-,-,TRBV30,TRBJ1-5,CAWTAKGLLLRPQHF,TGTGCCTGGACCGCCAAGGGACTGCTGTTAAGGCCCCAGCATTTT
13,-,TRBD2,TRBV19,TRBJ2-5,CASRSGGRETQYF,TGTGCCAGTCGAAGCGGGGGGCGGGAGACCCAGTACTTC
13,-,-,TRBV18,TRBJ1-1,CASSQTENTEAFF,TGTGCCAGCTCACAGACAGAGAACACTGAAGCTTTCTTT
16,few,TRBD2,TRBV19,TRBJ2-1,CASKKLAGGLDNEQFF,TGTGCCAGTAAAAAGTTAGCGGGGGGGCTTGACAATGAGCAGTTCTTC
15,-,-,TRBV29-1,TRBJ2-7,CSVGTGGAISYEQYF,TGCAGCGTTGGGACGGGGGGCGCCATCTCCTACGAGCAGTACTTC
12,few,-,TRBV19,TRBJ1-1,CASSGQYTEAFF,TGTGCCAGTAGTGGACAGTACACTGAAGCTTTCTTT
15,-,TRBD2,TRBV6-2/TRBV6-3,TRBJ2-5,CASSPGTSGPRTQYF,TGTGCCAGCAGCCCAGGGACTAGCGGCCCGCGGACCCAGTACTTC
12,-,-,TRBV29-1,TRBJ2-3,CSVNLSADTQYF,TGCAGCGTTAACCTTAGCGCAGATACGCAGTATTTT
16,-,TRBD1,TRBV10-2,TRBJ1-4,CASSDGGGQGNEKLFF,TGCGCCAGCAGTGACGGAGGCGGACAGGGGAATGAAAAACTGTTTTTT
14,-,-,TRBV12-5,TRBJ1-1,CASGSLGGEYRAFF,TGTGCTAGTGGTTCCCTGGGAGGGGAGTACCGTGCTTTCTTT
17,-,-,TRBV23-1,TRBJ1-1,CASSLLPAGGRFTEAFF,TGCGCCAGCAGTCTACTACCGGCGGGAGGGAGATTCACTGAAGCTTTCTTT
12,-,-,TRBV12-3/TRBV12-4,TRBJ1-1,CASSRDTTEAFF,TGTGCCAGCAGTCGGGACACAACGGAAGCTTTCTTT
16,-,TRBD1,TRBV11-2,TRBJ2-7,CASSRTGTVSSYEQYF,TGTGCCAGCAGCCGGACCGGGACAGTCAGCTCCTACGAGCAGTACTTC
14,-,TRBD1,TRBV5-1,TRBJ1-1,CASSAGQSSTEAFF,TGCGCCAGCAGCGCGGGACAGTCCTCGACTGAAGCTTTCTTT
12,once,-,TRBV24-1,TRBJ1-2,CATSAGVRGYTF,TGTGCCACCAGTGCGGGGGTACGGGGCTACACCTTC
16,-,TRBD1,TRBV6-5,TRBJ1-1,CASSSVGTGQGTEAFF,TGTGCCAGCAGTTCGGTAGGGACAGGGCAAGGCACTGAAGCTTTCTTT